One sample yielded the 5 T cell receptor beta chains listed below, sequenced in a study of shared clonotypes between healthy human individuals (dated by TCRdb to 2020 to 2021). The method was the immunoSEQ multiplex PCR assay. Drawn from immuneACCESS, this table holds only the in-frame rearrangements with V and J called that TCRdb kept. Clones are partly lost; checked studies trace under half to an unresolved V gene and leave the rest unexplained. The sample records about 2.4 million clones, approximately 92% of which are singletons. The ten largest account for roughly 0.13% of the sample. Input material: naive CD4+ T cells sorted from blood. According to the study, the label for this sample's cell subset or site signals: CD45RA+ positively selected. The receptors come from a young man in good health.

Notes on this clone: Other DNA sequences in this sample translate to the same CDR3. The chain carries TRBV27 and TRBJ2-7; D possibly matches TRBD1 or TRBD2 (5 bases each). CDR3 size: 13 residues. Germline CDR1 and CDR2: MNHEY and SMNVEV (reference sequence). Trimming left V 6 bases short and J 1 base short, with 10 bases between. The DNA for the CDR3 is TGTGCCAGCAGCCGGGACGGATCCTACGAGCAGTACTTC. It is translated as CASSRDGSYEQYF.

In DNA form, the CDR3 reads TGTGCCAGCAGCCTGAAGCGGGGCAGCTCCTACAATGAGCAGTTCTTC. Protein product: CASSLKRGSSYNEQFF. This chain joins TRBV28 and TRBJ2-1, with 7 bases that match TRBD2. J gave up 0 bases and V 6 bases, and 8 bases lay outside the gene matches. CDR3 size: 16 residues. CDR1 and CDR2 from the germline V gene are MDHEN and SYDVKM.

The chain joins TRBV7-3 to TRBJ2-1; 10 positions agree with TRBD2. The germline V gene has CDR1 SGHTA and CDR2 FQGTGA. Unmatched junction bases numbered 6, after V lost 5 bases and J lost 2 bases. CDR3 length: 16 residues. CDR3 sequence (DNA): TGTGCCAGCAGCCTAGTGGGACTAGCGACCTACAATGAGCAGTTCTTC. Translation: CASSLVGLATYNEQFF. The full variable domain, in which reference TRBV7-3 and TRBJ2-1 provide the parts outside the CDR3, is GAGVSQTPSNKVTEKGKYVELRCDPISGHTALYWYRQSLGQGPEFLIYFQGTGAADDSGLPNDRFFAVRPEGSVSTLKIQRTERGDSAVYLCASSLVGLATYNEQFFGPGTRLTVL.

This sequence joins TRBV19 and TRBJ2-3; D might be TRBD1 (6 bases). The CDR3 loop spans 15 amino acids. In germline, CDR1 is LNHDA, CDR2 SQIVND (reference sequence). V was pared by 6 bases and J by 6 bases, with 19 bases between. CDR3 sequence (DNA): TGTGCCAGTAGCCCAAACCACAGGGTCCGGGATACGCAGTATTTT. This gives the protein CASSPNHRVRDTQYF. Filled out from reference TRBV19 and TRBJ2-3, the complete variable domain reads DGGITQSPKYLFRKEGQNVTLSCEQNLNHDAMYWYRQDPGQGLRLIYYSQIVNDFQKGDIAEGYSVSREKKESFPLTVTSAQKNPTAFYLCASSPNHRVRDTQYFGPGTRLTVL.

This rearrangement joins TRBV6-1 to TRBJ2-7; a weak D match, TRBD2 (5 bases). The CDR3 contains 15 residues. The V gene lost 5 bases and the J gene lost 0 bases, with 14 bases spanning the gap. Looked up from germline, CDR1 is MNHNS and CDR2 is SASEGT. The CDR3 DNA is TGTGCCAGCAGTTTGACAACTGGGAGCTCCTACGAGCAGTACTTC. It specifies CASSLTTGSSYEQYF.